Listed below are T cell receptor beta chains from one sample, sequenced in a study of identical twins. One entry per CDR3 protein results from TCRdb running MiXCR on the 5' RACE reads. The sample includes about 700,000 distinct CDR3 sequences, over 8.5% seen only once; the top ten take 0.75% to 1%. The sample was also reused in another study, on yellow fever vaccine responses in identical twins.

Specimen: PBMCs. These receptors came from a woman between 18 and 29 years old in good health. Both conserved end residues are part of each CDR3. The D gene is left open where the match is weak. Size values are once, few and many counts, or a class for expanded clones, and some rows have none.

v_call	clone_size	d_call	cdr3_length	j_call	cdr3_nt	cdr3_aa
TRBV5-1	many	.	13	TRBJ1-2	TGCGCCAGCAGCTTGGATGGTTACTATGGCTACACCTTC	CASSLDGYYGYTF
TRBV18	few	TRBD2	16	TRBJ2-7	TGTGCCAGCTCGAACCCCTCTAGCGGGAGTTTGAACGAGCAGTACTTC	CASSNPSSGSLNEQYF
TRBV7-2	few	.	15	TRBJ1-1	TGTGCCAGCAGCTCAACAGACAGTTCCCACACTGAAGCTTTCTTT	CASSSTDSSHTEAFF
TRBV6-2/TRBV6-3	few	.	13	TRBJ1-1	TGTGCCAGCGGGACAACAGCGAGCACTGAAGCTTTCTTT	CASGTTASTEAFF
TRBV20-1	few	TRBD1	13	TRBJ2-7	TGCAGTGCTAGAGAAGGGGGCTACTACGAGCAGTACTTC	CSAREGGYYEQYF
TRBV15	.	TRBD1	12	TRBJ1-2	TGTGCCACCAGTAACAGGGGCTCAGGCTACACCTTC	CATSNRGSGYTF
TRBV28	many	TRBD2	13	TRBJ2-7	TGTGCCAGCAGACCCAGCGGGGCGGGTGGGCAGTACTTC	CASRPSGAGGQYF
TRBV7-2	.	.	15	TRBJ2-7	TGTGCCAGCAGCTTACTCCTTCGGGTAGGGTACGAGCAGTACTTC	CASSLLLRVGYEQYF
TRBV4-1	few	.	17	TRBJ2-5	TGCGCCAGCAGCCAACCTCAGAGCGGGTCTGCCGGGGAGACCCAGTACTTC	CASSQPQSGSAGETQYF
TRBV24-1	few	.	13	TRBJ2-5	TGTGCCACCAGTGACAACTATGGGGAGACCCAGTACTTC	CATSDNYGETQYF
TRBV28	many	.	12	TRBJ2-1	TGTGCCAGCAGTCGACCATACAATGAGCAGTTCTTC	CASSRPYNEQFF
TRBV12-3/TRBV12-4	many	TRBD1	16	TRBJ2-1	TGTGCCAGCAGAGTTTCCGGGACAGGGGGCAGGAATGAGCAGTTCTTC	CASRVSGTGGRNEQFF
TRBV24-1	many	TRBD2	15	TRBJ2-1	TGTGCCACCAGTGGGGTAGCGGGAGTCCACAATGAGCAGTTCTTC	CATSGVAGVHNEQFF
TRBV20-1	few	TRBD2	15	TRBJ2-1	TGCAGTGCTAGAATCCTAGCGGGGGCGGACAATGAGCAGTTCTTC	CSARILAGADNEQFF
TRBV5-1	few	TRBD1	19	TRBJ2-5	TGCGCCAGCAGCCTAACACCCCCGGCACAGGGGGGCTGGAGAGAGACCCAGTACTTC	CASSLTPPAQGGWRETQYF
TRBV6-1	.	.	15	TRBJ2-3	TGTGCCAGCAGTGATGACCTCGGGGTCTCAGATACGCAGTATTTT	CASSDDLGVSDTQYF
TRBV29-1	few	.	13	TRBJ2-2	TGCAGCGTCAGGGACGTTAGCACCGGGGAGCTGTTTTTT	CSVRDVSTGELFF
TRBV19	few	.	14	TRBJ2-1	TGTGCCAGTAGTATTCAGTGGAGTACAAATGAGCAGTTCTTC	CASSIQWSTNEQFF
TRBV5-1	few	TRBD2	17	TRBJ2-5	TGCGCCAGCAGCTTGGGCCCCGGGACTAGCGGGAGCAAAGGGTCCTCCTTC	CASSLGPGTSGSKGSSF